This TCR beta chain came from a study of cytomegalovirus exposure and HLA in healthy donors. The germline CDR1 and CDR2 sequences are SGHAT and FQNNGV. The CDR3 consists of 16 residues. Findings and caveats of the study: When a later analysis was performed, an Asian-associated ancestry cluster reportedly had fewer N-insertions than the roughly 700-donor mean.

The PCR contained 60 Vbeta and 13 Jbeta primers. The data were produced by immunoSEQ multiplex PCR, yet TCRdb's version contains in-frame clones alone and is incomplete. The sample holds about 160,000 clones; around 72% are singletons and the top ten take over 3%. This clone appeared a few times. Its antigen is unknown. An end of the junction does not agree with germline; a read error may underlie this. The chain recombines TRBV11-2 with TRBJ2-6, with D possibly matching TRBD1 (5 bases). The TCR was taken from a woman aged 45-65 years in good health and CMV-seropositive. Sequencing was carried out using PBMCs. This chain's CDR3 is CASSLEVPSGANGLTF. The CDR3 bases are TGTGCCAGCAGCTTAGAAGTCCCCTCTGGGGCCAACGGCCTGACTTTC.